Shown below are 21 T cell receptor beta chains from a single sample sequenced in a study of blood T cell repertoires in COVID-19. Data came from immunoSEQ multiplex PCR; TCRdb stores just in-frame clones and leaves some out. The table records approximately 100,000 clones, 91% of them present only once. The sequenced material came from peripheral blood. The receptors come from a human donor in a cohort sampled during active COVID-19.

The chain is built from TRBV1 and TRBJ2-4; TRBD2, the table's D call, was not compared with the DNA. TRBV1 is annotated as a pseudogene. The CDR3 extends over 18 amino acids. CDR3 region: CTSSQDSSSGRDKNIQYF. The CDR3 bases are TGCACCAGCAGCCAAGACTCGTCTAGCGGGCGAGACAAAAACATTCAGTACTTC.

The chain has TRBV28 and TRBJ2-7, with a tentative D call TRBD2 (5 bases). The CDR3 loop spans 16 amino acids. Per the germline V gene, CDR1 is MDHEN and CDR2 is SYDVKM. Between the trimmed V and J ends, which lost 4 bases and 2 bases, there was a span of 18 bases. The CDR3 region has the DNA TGTGCCAGCAGTTCGTCACGGACTGGAACCACCTACGAGCAGTACTTC. Its protein is CASSSSRTGTTYEQYF.

The chain couples TRBV7-9 to TRBJ1-2, with D tentatively TRBD1 (5 bases). The CDR3 runs 12 residues. V lost 5 bases, J lost 5 bases, and 9 bases lay in between. The V gene's germline CDR1 is SEHNR and CDR2 FQNEAQ (reference sequence). In nucleotides, the CDR3 is TGTGCCAGCAGCCCCGGGGGGTATGGCTACACCTTC. It specifies CASSPGGYGYTF.

The sample holds a few counts of this clone. V is TRBV3-1 (or the pseudogene TRBV3-2) and J is TRBJ2-5; 9 nucleotides line up with TRBD2. The V gene's germline CDR1 is LGHDT and CDR2 YNNKEL (reference sequence). V lost 6 bases, J lost 5 bases, and 4 bases stayed unmatched. The CDR3 spans 13 residues. CDR3: CASSQREAETQYF. The CDR3 region has the DNA TGTGCCAGCAGTCAGCGGGAGGCGGAGACCCAGTACTTC.

The chain recombines TRBV27 with TRBJ2-1; 13 bases line up with TRBD2. CDR1 and CDR2 (germline): MNHEY, SMNVEV (reference sequence). The CDR3 extends over 17 amino acids. V was clipped by 5 bases and J by 5 bases; unmatched bases: 9. CDR3 amino acids: CASSTITGLAGNNEQFF. DNA of the CDR3: TGTGCCAGCAGTACAATAACGGGACTAGCGGGAAACAATGAGCAGTTCTTC.

V gene TRBV7-9 combines with J gene TRBJ1-2, with D unclear. The V gene lost 3 bases and the J gene lost 5 bases, with 10 bases spanning the gap. Germline CDR1 SEHNR, CDR2 FQNEAQ (reference sequence). This CDR3 has 13 amino acids. CDR3 amino acids: CASSLGGPYGYTF. In DNA, the CDR3 is TGTGCCAGCAGCTTGGGTGGGCCATATGGCTACACCTTC.

The DNA of the CDR3 is TGTGCCAGCAGCCGGATCGGGACAGGGCACTACGAGCAGTACTTC. Translated, it gives CASSRIGTGHYEQYF. V and J are TRBV5-6 and TRBJ2-7; 9 nucleotides agree with TRBD1. The length of the CDR3 is 15 residues. J gave up 3 bases and V 4 bases, and 8 bases lay outside the gene matches. The V gene's germline CDR1 is SGHDT and CDR2 YYEEEE.

The genes are TRBV6-1 and TRBJ2-1; TRBD1 is a possible D gene (5 bases). This CDR3 has 14 residues. Germline lookup yields CDR1 MNHNS and CDR2 SASEGT. Trimming removed 3 bases at V and 0 bases at J, with 6 bases between. CDR3 DNA: TGTGCCAGCAGTGAGGACAACTCCTACAATGAGCAGTTCTTC. Its translation is CASSEDNSYNEQFF.

V usage is TRBV4-2 and J usage is TRBJ2-5; 10 bases line up with TRBD2. Germline V gene data show CDR1 as LGHNA and CDR2 as YNFKEQ. Germline trimming cut 1 base from V and 0 bases from J; bases unmatched to any gene: 2. The length of the CDR3 is 16 residues. CDR3 DNA sequence: TGTGCCAGCAGCCAAGTGACTAGCGGGTACCAAGAGACCCAGTACTTC. Amino acids: CASSQVTSGYQETQYF.

The sample holds one count of this clone. This chain links TRBV4-2 with TRBJ1-2, with D unclear. This CDR3 is 14 amino acids long. Trimming pared 0 bases from V and 2 bases from J, leaving 7 bases between. Germline CDR1 reads LGHNA; CDR2 reads YNFKEQ. CDR3 loop: CASSQERGNYGYTF. The CDR3 DNA reads as TGTGCCAGCAGCCAAGAGCGAGGAAACTATGGCTACACCTTC.

This sequence joins TRBV24-1 and TRBJ2-5; 7 bases are a match to TRBD1. V shed 0 bases, J shed 5 bases, and the junction held 8 bases outside the gene matches. The CDR3 is 16 amino acids. Germline V lookup: CDR1 KGHDR, CDR2 SFDVKD. The CDR3 coding sequence is TGTGCCACCAGTGATTTGCCCCGACAGGGCAGGGAGACCCAGTACTTC. Translating it yields CATSDLPRQGRETQYF.

V is TRBV28 and J is TRBJ1-1; maybe TRBD1 (5 bases). The length of the CDR3 is 13 residues. Germline V CDR1 and CDR2: MDHEN, SYDVKM. The V and J ends lost 3 bases and 6 bases respectively, with 11 bases between them. This chain's CDR3 is CASSLGGSPEAFF. CDR3 bases: TGTGCCAGCAGTTTGGGGGGATCCCCTGAAGCTTTCTTT.

The chain is built from TRBV9 and TRBJ1-1, with TRBD1 as a possible D gene (5 bases). Per the germline V gene, CDR1 is SGDLS and CDR2 is YYNGEE. The V end lost 4 bases, the J end lost 1 base, and 14 bases lay between the germline ends. The length of the CDR3 is 15 residues. In nucleotides, the CDR3 is TGTGCCAGCAGCCCGGGGGGGAGTTGGAACACTGAAGCTTTCTTT. The encoded protein is CASSPGGSWNTEAFF.

This chain links TRBV19 with TRBJ2-1; 13 positions match TRBD2. Germline V gene sequence: CDR1 LNHDA, CDR2 SQIVND (reference sequence). The J segment lost 9 bases and the V segment lost 6 bases, leaving 8 bases of the junction unmatched. This CDR3 spans 15 amino acids. The CDR3 sequence: CASSQLAGGPTEQFF. CDR3 DNA: TGTGCCAGTAGCCAACTAGCGGGGGGGCCCACTGAGCAGTTCTTC.

The CDR3 DNA follows: TGTGCCAGCAGCTTAATGCTCAGCACTGAAGCTTTCTTT. Its protein is CASSLMLSTEAFF. J is TRBJ1-1 and V is TRBV7-3; D unresolved. Germline V CDR1 and CDR2: SGHTA, FQGTGA. The CDR3 runs 13 residues. Trimming removed 1 base at V and 4 bases at J, with 7 bases between. Full variable domain (rest looked up from reference TRBV7-3 and TRBJ1-1): GAGVSQTPSNKVTEKGKYVELRCDPISGHTALYWYRQSLGQGPEFLIYFQGTGAADDSGLPNDRFFAVRPEGSVSTLKIQRTERGDSAVYLCASSLMLSTEAFFGQGTRLTVV.

The gene calls are TRBV7-2 and TRBJ2-4; 7 bases fit TRBD2. The length of the CDR3 is 19 residues. CDR1 and CDR2 (germline): SGHTA, FQGNSA. Trimming took 5 bases from V and 0 from J; bases not matched to a gene: 16. The CDR3 sequence is CASSTGGYLAGIAKNIQYF. As DNA, the CDR3 is TGTGCCAGCAGCACGGGGGGTTACCTCGCAGGGATAGCCAAAAACATTCAGTACTTC.

V gene TRBV28 combines with J gene TRBJ2-7, with 8 bases aligning to TRBD1. Germline CDR1 is MDHEN and CDR2 is SYDVKM. Trimming at V came to 6 bases and at J to 0 bases, leaving 7 bases not matched to a gene. This CDR3 contains 15 residues. CDR3 amino acids: CASRDWTGHSYEQYF. The CDR3 DNA reads as TGTGCCAGCAGGGACTGGACAGGGCACTCCTACGAGCAGTACTTC.

The chain is built from TRBV7-2 and TRBJ2-1; perhaps TRBD1 as D (5 bases). Germline V CDR1 and CDR2: SGHTA, FQGNSA. The CDR3 extends over 15 amino acids. Trimming stripped 1 base from V and 1 base from J, with 8 bases between. CDR3 in DNA: TGTGCCAGCAGCTTAGATGACAGATCCTACAATGAGCAGTTCTTC. As protein: CASSLDDRSYNEQFF.

The sample holds one count of this clone. J is TRBJ1-2 and V is TRBV7-2, with a weak D call TRBD1 (5 bases). Germline CDR1 is SGHTA and CDR2 is FQGNSA. This CDR3 has 16 amino acids. V was cut by 5 bases and J by 1 base, with 17 bases left in between. In DNA form, the CDR3 reads TGTGCCAGCAGCCCCCGACCTTGGGGGGTTAACTATGGCTACACCTTC. It codes for CASSPRPWGVNYGYTF.

V and J are TRBV7-2 and TRBJ2-7; D is uncertain. The germline gives CDR1 SGHTA, CDR2 FQGNSA. This CDR3 is built from 14 residues. V lost 0 bases and J lost 3, with 9 bases in between. The CDR3 DNA is TGTGCCAGCAGCTTAGCGATTTCCTACTACGAGCAGTACTTC. Protein product: CASSLAISYYEQYF.

In DNA, the CDR3 is TGTGCCAGCAGCCTAATTCACTCAGGGGGTTTTAACTATGGCTACACCTTC. Translated: CASSLIHSGGFNYGYTF. The chain has TRBV14 and TRBJ1-2; 7 nucleotides agree with TRBD1. Germline V CDR1 and CDR2: SGHDN, FVKESK. The CDR3 totals 17 residues. Trimming took 4 bases from V and 1 from J; bases not matched to a gene: 12. Supplemented by reference TRBV14 and TRBJ1-2, the full variable domain reads EAGVTQFPSHSVIEKGQTVTLRCDPISGHDNLYWYRRVMGKEIKFLLHFVKESKQDESGMPNNRFLAERTGGTYSTLKVQPAELEDSGVYFCASSLIHSGGFNYGYTFGSGTRLTVV.